This TCR beta chain was obtained from a study of blood T cell repertoires in COVID-19. Across the study: The United States, Italy and Spain supplied acute and convalescent COVID-19 samples.

Germline V gene data show CDR1 as KGHSH and CDR2 as LQKENI. This CDR3 contains 15 residues. The V gene lost 3 bases and the J gene lost 1 base, with 9 bases spanning the gap. In the original processing: Reference gene primer amplification yielded estimated nucleated cell counts. Repertoires were generated with immunoSEQ multiplex PCR, while TCRdb's copy carries only in-frame clones and drops some. V and J calls and clone size are copied from that table; D and trimming were computed from the DNA. In the table there are 200,000 to 250,000 clones, less than 90% of which are singletons. This clonotype was sampled from a man between 65 and 79 years old with acute or convalescent COVID-19. The rearrangement uses TRBV18 and TRBJ2-2; D unresolved. Sequencing was done on a sample of peripheral blood. The CDR3 DNA reads as TGTGCCAGCTCACCCGGCACTAAGAACACCGGGGAGCTGTTTTTT. This codes for CASSPGTKNTGELFF.